These T cell receptor beta chains were read from a single sample in a study of cytomegalovirus exposure and HLA in healthy donors. Data came from immunoSEQ multiplex PCR; TCRdb stores just in-frame clones and leaves some out. The data contain about 110,000 clones, about 80% of them seen just once; the ten biggest clones take up roughly 2.9%. The sequenced material came from PBMCs. These receptors all stem from a woman aged 55-75 years in good health and CMV-seropositive. Each CDR3 is given without its conserved first and last residue. The order of the fields is J gene, V gene, CDR3 protein.

j_gene: TRBJ2-1; v_gene: TRBV6-5; CDR3aa: ASSYGREVFNEQF
j_gene: TRBJ2-7; v_gene: TRBV10-1; CDR3aa: ASSPSSRQGLPHEQY
j_gene: TRBJ1-1; v_gene: TRBV11-2; CDR3aa: ASSSGQGLTEAF
j_gene: TRBJ2-4; v_gene: TRBV23-1; CDR3aa: ASSQCRASGRAGIAKNIQY
j_gene: TRBJ2-7; v_gene: TRBV30; CDR3aa: AWSAGGYEQY
j_gene: TRBJ1-1; v_gene: TRBV18; CDR3aa: ASSRSTGGNTEAF
j_gene: TRBJ2-6; v_gene: TRBV30; CDR3aa: AWSVGYSGANVLT
j_gene: TRBJ2-7; v_gene: TRBV4-2; CDR3aa: ASSQVGQSYEQY
j_gene: TRBJ2-7; v_gene: TRBV14; CDR3aa: ASSPTGTKIYEQY
j_gene: TRBJ1-1; v_gene: TRBV5-1; CDR3aa: ASSLAPRQAEAF
j_gene: TRBJ1-3; v_gene: TRBV18; CDR3aa: ASSPNDSSGNTIY
j_gene: TRBJ2-3; v_gene: TRBV7-3; CDR3aa: ASSDGVSGRADTQY
j_gene: TRBJ1-2; v_gene: TRBV7-9; CDR3aa: ASKETRVHGYT
j_gene: TRBJ1-2; v_gene: TRBV6-1; CDR3aa: ASRSESYGYT
j_gene: TRBJ1-2; v_gene: TRBV19; CDR3aa: ASSPKADRGYGYT
j_gene: TRBJ2-1; v_gene: TRBV7-9; CDR3aa: ASSLMPRLQGNEQF
j_gene: TRBJ1-2; v_gene: TRBV10-3; CDR3aa: AISNRSTNYGYT
j_gene: TRBJ2-1; v_gene: TRBV7-9; CDR3aa: ASSHLRLGLRRF
j_gene: TRBJ1-5; v_gene: TRBV2; CDR3aa: ASSEGQGQPQH
j_gene: TRBJ2-7; v_gene: TRBV27; CDR3aa: ASSLISGHEQY
j_gene: TRBJ2-7; v_gene: TRBV4-2; CDR3aa: ASSPEGGPHEQY
j_gene: -; v_gene: TRBV4-1; CDR3aa: ASSQTRLAGGRSYEQY
j_gene: TRBJ2-3; v_gene: TRBV18; CDR3aa: ASSPMDRAIADTQY
j_gene: TRBJ1-2; v_gene: TRBV21-1; CDR3aa: ASSKRRHITNYGYT
j_gene: TRBJ2-6; v_gene: TRBV7-2; CDR3aa: ASRGGAYNVLT
j_gene: TRBJ2-1; v_gene: TRBV7-9; CDR3aa: ASSLEAGRNNEQF
j_gene: TRBJ1-2; v_gene: TRBV6-6; CDR3aa: ASTQPGQGENYGYT
j_gene: TRBJ1-2; v_gene: TRBV6-1; CDR3aa: ASTNGQAYGYT
j_gene: TRBJ2-3; v_gene: TRBV7-9; CDR3aa: ASSQVSGGNTQY